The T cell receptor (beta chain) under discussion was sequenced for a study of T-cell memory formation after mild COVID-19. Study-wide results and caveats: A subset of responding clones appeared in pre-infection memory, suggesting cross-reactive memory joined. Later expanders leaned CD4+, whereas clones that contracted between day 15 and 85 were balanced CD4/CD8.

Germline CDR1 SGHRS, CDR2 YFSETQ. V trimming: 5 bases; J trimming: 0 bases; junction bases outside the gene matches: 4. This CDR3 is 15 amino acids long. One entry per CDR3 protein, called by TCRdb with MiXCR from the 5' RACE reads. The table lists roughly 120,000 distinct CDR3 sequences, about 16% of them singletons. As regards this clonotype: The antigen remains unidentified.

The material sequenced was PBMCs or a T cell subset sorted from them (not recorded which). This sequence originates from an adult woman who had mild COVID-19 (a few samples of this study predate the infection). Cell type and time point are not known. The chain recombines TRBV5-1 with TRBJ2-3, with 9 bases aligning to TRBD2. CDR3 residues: CASSPSGTSTDTQYF. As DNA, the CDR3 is TGCGCCAGCAGTCCTAGCGGGACGAGCACAGATACGCAGTATTTT.